This TCR beta chain was retrieved from a study of blood T cell repertoires in COVID-19. Study-wide background: Both acute and convalescent COVID-19 samples were obtained from the United States, Italy and Spain.

CDR3 length: 12 residues. Germline V gives CDR1 SEHNR, CDR2 FQNEAQ (reference sequence). With 3 bases removed from V and 5 bases from J, the gap between germline ends came to 8 bases. Measured with immunoSEQ multiplex PCR; TCRdb has only the in-frame clones, and not every one. The repertoire holds around 180,000 clones, with more than 80% as singletons. The rearrangement joins TRBV7-9 to TRBJ2-7, with D unclear. Sequenced sample: peripheral blood. The clonotype was recovered from a human donor in a cohort sampled during active COVID-19. CDR3: CASSFIRDEQYF. The CDR3 nucleotides are TGTGCCAGCAGCTTCATTAGAGACGAGCAGTACTTC.